Sequencing of this T cell receptor (beta chain) was carried out in a study of identical twins. The cDNA had a unique molecular identifier and a template-switch universal primer site. TCRdb passed the 5' RACE reads through MiXCR, listing each CDR3 protein once. The sample has around 1.7 million distinct CDR3 sequences, about 31% seen once; the top ten hold 0.25% to 0.3%. Healthy Caucasians provided all donations. This clonotype has a single count. V shed 6 bases, J shed 6 bases, and the junction held 24 bases outside the gene matches. This CDR3 comprises 18 residues. Germline CDR1 and CDR2: DFQATT and SNEGSKA (reference sequence).

This sequence joins TRBV20-1 and TRBJ1-2; 8 bases are a match to TRBD1. What was sequenced was cord blood. The receptor comes from a newborn girl in good health. The CDR3 protein is CSAPGQGKDRAFPHGYTF. Written as DNA, the CDR3 is TGCAGTGCCCCAGGACAGGGCAAGGACAGGGCGTTCCCCCATGGCTACACCTTC.